The present TCR beta chain was sequenced within a study of blood T cell repertoires in COVID-19. Only in-frame clones appear in the TCRdb table, and some are missing; sequencing was by immunoSEQ multiplex PCR. The profile shows about 300,000 clones, 89% of them singletons. The CDR3 sequence is 15 residues long. Trimming pared 1 base from V and 0 bases from J, leaving 10 bases between. The germline gives CDR1 SGHTA, CDR2 FQGNSA. Sequences were obtained from PBMCs or T cells enriched from blood (not recorded which). The rearrangement links TRBV7-2 to TRBJ2-7; the D gene is possibly TRBD2 (5 bases). The TCR comes from a man aged 55 to 70 who had recovered from COVID-19. Written as DNA, the CDR3 is TGTGCCAGCAGCTTAGGCCCGGCGGGCTCCTACGAGCAGTACTTC. It yields the protein CASSLGPAGSYEQYF.